The TCR beta chain described here comes from a study of cytomegalovirus exposure and HLA in healthy donors. Across the study: Genotyping of some 390 donors showed that about 83% belonged to the Caucasian-associated ancestry cluster. Study-wide results and caveats: Highly shared variants forming one cluster were likely a sequencing artifact. When a later analysis was performed, an Asian-associated ancestry cluster reportedly had fewer N-insertions than the roughly 700-donor mean. The classifier, whose performance was assessed in both the original and validation cohorts, reportedly diagnosed cytomegalovirus status with high specificity and sensitivity.

Primers for the PCR totalled 60 Vbeta and 13 Jbeta. Repertoires were generated with immunoSEQ multiplex PCR, while TCRdb's copy carries only in-frame clones and drops some. The sample lists about 120,000 clones, 60% to 85% occurring once. CDR3 length equals 14 residues. Germline-derived CDR1 and CDR2 are SGHTA and FQGTGA. Trimming removed 5 bases from V and 0 bases from J, with 11 bases in between. Concerning this clone: Its antigen is currently unknown.

The receptor comes from a woman in her 30s in good health and CMV-seropositive. V is TRBV7-3 and J is TRBJ2-7, with D possibly being TRBD2 (6 bases). The sample comprised PBMCs. The CDR3: CASSLSAGSYEQYF. CDR3 coding DNA: TGTGCCAGCAGCCTCTCAGCGGGCTCCTACGAGCAGTACTTC.